These 27 T cell receptor beta chains were all obtained from the same sample, sequenced in a study of identical twins. A single record per CDR3 protein comes from TCRdb applying MiXCR to the 5' RACE reads. Found here are around 570,000 distinct CDR3 sequences, 9.6% of them singletons; the top ten hold more than 2.5%. These data were also filed under a second study, of yellow fever vaccine responses in identical twins.

Sequencing input: PBMCs. The receptors were sampled from a woman aged 18-30 years in good health.

This clonotype was counted many times. The rearrangement uses TRBV12-3 or TRBV12-4 and TRBJ2-1, with TRBD1 matching 9 bases. CDR3 length: 12 amino acids. After removal of 6 bases from V and 7 bases from J, the junction contained 1 base not matched to a gene. The CDR3 DNA reads TGTGCCAGCAGAGGACAGGGGAATGAGCAGTTCTTC. Amino acids: CASRGQGNEQFF.

This clonotype was observed a handful of times. This chain uses TRBV7-2 with TRBJ2-5, with D maybe TRBD2 (5 bases). Trimming took off 4 bases at V and 4 bases at J, with 7 bases between the two ends. CDR3 length: 12 amino acids. Germline CDR1 reads SGHTA; CDR2 reads FQGNSA. CDR3 nucleotides: TGTGCCAGCAGCTGGACTCGAGAGACCCAGTACTTC. It encodes CASSWTRETQYF.

This clonotype came up a few times. The CDR3 nucleotides are TGTGCCTGGAGTGTGGTCAGATACGAGCAGTACTTC. It specifies CAWSVVRYEQYF. The J gene is TRBJ2-7, the V gene TRBV30; D unresolved. Trimming stripped 0 bases from V and 4 bases from J, with 7 bases between. Germline lookup yields CDR1 GTSNPN and CDR2 SVGIG (reference sequence). This CDR3 contains 12 residues.

This clonotype came up many times. The rearrangement joins TRBV28 to TRBJ2-5; D may match TRBD1 or TRBD2 (5 bases each). Germline loops: CDR1 MDHEN, CDR2 SYDVKM. The CDR3 has 18 amino acids. V lost 3 bases, J lost 5 bases, and 25 bases lay in between. The CDR3 spells CASSLNPPRRGPGETQYF. The CDR3 coding sequence is TGTGCCAGCAGTTTGAACCCACCCCGACGGGGTCCAGGGGAGACCCAGTACTTC.

This chain connects TRBV5-1 to TRBJ2-6, with no clear D. Germline V lookup: CDR1 SGHRS, CDR2 YFSETQ. CDR3 size: 16 residues. V was pared by 4 bases and J by 1 base, with 12 bases between. CDR3: CASSHGTSSGANVLTF. The CDR3 region has the DNA TGCGCCAGCAGCCATGGAACATCTTCTGGGGCCAACGTCCTGACTTTC.

As regards this clonotype: A single base separates this from a much larger clone, so it may be a read error. The chain uses TRBV29-1 and TRBJ2-4; D is possibly TRBD1 or TRBD2 (5 bases each). This CDR3 comprises 13 residues. The V and J ends lost 3 bases and 9 bases respectively, with 15 bases between them. Germline V gives CDR1 SQVTM, CDR2 ANQGSEA. DNA of the CDR3: TGCAGCGTTGAGAGGATCGGGGACGGCATTCAGTACTTC. As protein: CSVERIGDGIQYF.

The chain carries TRBV6-5 and TRBJ2-2; no definite D call. The germline V gene encodes CDR1 MNHEY and CDR2 SVGAGI. Deletions cut 0 bases from V and 1 base from J, with 12 bases between. This CDR3 has 17 residues. The CDR3 sequence is CASSYSSTPLNTGELFF. The DNA of the CDR3 is TGTGCCAGCAGTTACTCGAGTACCCCGCTGAACACCGGGGAGCTGTTTTTT.

This clonotype was detected ten times or more. The chain combines TRBV12-3 or TRBV12-4 with TRBJ2-2; TRBD1 aligns across 8 bases. The CDR3 spans 16 residues. Losses at the gene ends were 1 base for V and 6 bases for J; bases not matched to a gene: 7. CDR3: CASSLVAGGGPGELFF. The CDR3 bases are TGTGCCAGCAGTTTAGTCGCAGGGGGCGGTCCCGGGGAGCTGTTTTTT.

Many counts were recorded for this clonotype. V usage is TRBV10-3 and J usage is TRBJ1-1; possible D gene TRBD1, 5 bases. CDR1 is ENHRY, CDR2 SYGVKD, per germline. The CDR3 extends over 14 amino acids. Deletions cut 7 bases from V and 4 bases from J, with 16 bases between. Here the CDR3 reads CAIIKGLEVTEAFF. The DNA of the CDR3 is TGTGCCATCATAAAGGGGCTAGAGGTCACTGAAGCTTTCTTT.

There are many counts of this clonotype. The DNA of the CDR3 is TGCGCCAGCAGCGACTGGGACACTTTGGTGGAACACGAGCAGTACTTC. Translated: CASSDWDTLVEHEQYF. V and J are TRBV5-1 and TRBJ2-7; D might be TRBD1 (6 bases). The CDR3 covers 16 residues. The ends were cut back, 4 bases at V and 5 bases at J, with 22 bases in the middle. Germline V gene lookup returns CDR1 SGHRS and CDR2 YFSETQ.

The sample holds a few counts of this clonotype. This sequence joins TRBV6-1 and TRBJ2-5; 12 bases are a match to TRBD2. Germline values: CDR1 MNHNS, CDR2 SASEGT. This CDR3 spans 14 amino acids. J gave up 7 bases and V 6 bases, and 6 bases lay outside the gene matches. The CDR3: CASRGLAGPRTQYF. For the CDR3, the DNA is TGTGCCAGCAGAGGACTAGCGGGACCGCGGACCCAGTACTTC.

The chain has TRBV7-2 and TRBJ1-5; possible D gene TRBD1, 5 bases. V lost 0 bases to trimming and J lost 9 bases, with 6 bases between them. The CDR3 consists of 12 residues. Germline CDR1 SGHTA, CDR2 FQGNSA. DNA of the CDR3: TGTGCCAGCAGCTTAGCGGGGGGGCCCCAGCATTTT. Translated: CASSLAGGPQHF. Looking up the rest from reference TRBV7-2 and TRBJ1-5 gives the full variable domain: GAGVSQSPSNKVTEKGKDVELRCDPISGHTALYWYRQSLGQGLEFLIYFQGNSAPDKSGLPSDRFSAERTGGSVSTLTIQRTQQEDSAVYLCASSLAGGPQHFGDGTRLSIL.

This clonotype occurred a few times. This chain links TRBV29-1 with TRBJ2-3; D is unclear. The germline V gene has CDR1 SQVTM and CDR2 ANQGSEA. The CDR3 has 13 residues. Trimming took off 6 bases at V and 1 base at J, with 11 bases between the two ends. The CDR3 region has the DNA TGCAGCGTCACCTCCCCCGGCACAGATACGCAGTATTTT. Protein sequence: CSVTSPGTDTQYF.

The chain joins TRBV28 to TRBJ2-5; 7 bases are shared with TRBD2. This CDR3 has 16 amino acids. The ends lost 4 bases at V and 5 bases at J; junction bases unmatched: 13. In germline, CDR1 is MDHEN, CDR2 SYDVKM. The CDR3 here is CASSSPRAGAGETQYF. The CDR3 nucleotides are TGTGCCAGCAGTTCCCCCAGGGCGGGAGCGGGGGAGACCCAGTACTTC.

This clonotype came up many times. The chain recombines TRBV6-1 with TRBJ2-5; D tentatively reads TRBD1 or TRBD2 (6 bases each). V lost 4 bases to trimming and J lost 1 base, with 7 bases between them. The length of the CDR3 is 13 residues. Per germline, CDR1 MNHNS and CDR2 SASEGT. In nucleotides, the CDR3 is TGTGCCAGCAGTGGGGGGGCCCAAGAGACCCAGTACTTC. Amino acid sequence: CASSGGAQETQYF.

Only a few counts were recorded for this clonotype. The CDR3 DNA is TGTGCCAGCAGTGAGCAGGGGGCTGCGAGCAATGAGCAGTTCTTC. Amino acid sequence: CASSEQGAASNEQFF. The rearrangement links TRBV25-1 to TRBJ2-1; 8 bases align to TRBD1. V was clipped by 3 bases and J by 6 bases; unmatched bases: 7. Germline CDR1 reads MGHDK; CDR2 reads SYGVNS. CDR3 length: 15 amino acids. The full variable domain, rest sourced from reference TRBV25-1 and TRBJ2-1, is EADIYQTPRYLVIGTGKKITLECSQTMGHDKMYWYQQDPGMELHLIHYSYGVNSTEKGDLSSESTVSRIRTEHFPLTLESARPSHTSQYLCASSEQGAASNEQFFGPGTRLTVL.

This clonotype has just a few counts. The chain has TRBV6-5 and TRBJ2-7; possible D gene TRBD1, 5 bases. The CDR3 sequence is 12 residues long. Trimming took 6 bases from V and 4 from J, leaving 10 bases between them. The germline V gene has CDR1 MNHEY and CDR2 SVGAGI. Written as DNA, the CDR3 is TGTGCCAGCAGGACGACAGCGTACGAGCAGTACTTC. Its translation: CASRTTAYEQYF.

V is TRBV28 and J is TRBJ2-2; D perhaps matches TRBD1 (6 bases). The CDR3 consists of 15 residues. Germline loops: CDR1 MDHEN, CDR2 SYDVKM. Trimming took off 3 bases at V and 6 bases at J, with 14 bases between the two ends. Here the CDR3 DNA reads TGTGCCAGCAGTTTGGGGCCAGGGGTGCCCGGGGAGCTGTTTTTT. Amino acids: CASSLGPGVPGELFF. The full variable domain, rest sourced from reference TRBV28 and TRBJ2-2, is DVKVTQSSRYLVKRTGEKVFLECVQDMDHENMFWYRQDPGLGLRLIYFSYDVKMKEKGDIPEGYSVSREKKERFSLILESASTNQTSMYLCASSLGPGVPGELFFGEGSRLTVL.

A few counts support this clonotype. The V gene is TRBV5-1, the J gene TRBJ2-7, with D perhaps TRBD1 (6 bases). CDR3 size: 16 residues. The V gene lost 1 base and the J gene lost 0 bases, with 14 bases spanning the gap. Germline CDR1 and CDR2: SGHRS and YFSETQ. As DNA, the CDR3 is TGCGCCAGCAGCTTGAGTACCGGGACACCCTCCTACGAGCAGTACTTC. As protein: CASSLSTGTPSYEQYF.

The V gene is TRBV4-3, the J gene TRBJ2-7; D uncertain. The CDR3 runs to 15 residues. V was cut by 0 bases and J by 0 bases, with 9 bases left in between. Germline V gene lookup returns CDR1 LGHNA and CDR2 YSLEER. The CDR3 bases are TGCGCCAGCAGCCAAGACAAAGACGGCTCCTACGAGCAGTACTTC. Translating gives CASSQDKDGSYEQYF.

This clonotype has ten or more counts. The chain carries TRBV4-1 and TRBJ2-7; 13 nucleotides line up with TRBD2. The CDR3 totals 16 residues. V gave up 3 bases and J gave up 1 base; unmatched junction bases: 3. Germline V lookup: CDR1 MGHRA, CDR2 YSYEKL. CDR3 protein: CASSHPGLAGSYEQYF. The CDR3 DNA is TGCGCCAGCAGCCATCCGGGACTAGCGGGGTCCTACGAGCAGTACTTC.

This clonotype was counted at least ten times. This chain uses TRBV29-1 with TRBJ2-1; weak D call: TRBD2 (5 bases). Germline V gene lookup returns CDR1 SQVTM and CDR2 ANQGSEA. V lost 4 bases and J 4 bases, leaving 14 bases between the germline ends. This CDR3 spans 14 amino acids. The CDR3 region is CSVVRGVPYNEQFF. The CDR3 DNA reads as TGCAGCGTTGTTCGGGGAGTGCCGTACAATGAGCAGTTCTTC.

This clonotype appeared many times. The chain joins TRBV24-1 to TRBJ2-5, with D perhaps matching TRBD1 (5 bases). The CDR3 is 13 residues long. CDR1 KGHDR and CDR2 SFDVKD come from the germline V gene. The V end lost 5 bases, the J end lost 2 bases, and 8 bases lay between the germline ends. In DNA form, the CDR3 reads TGTGCCACCAGTGGCGCAGGGCAAGAGACCCAGTACTTC. This codes for CATSGAGQETQYF.

This clonotype came up many times. The chain links TRBV20-1 to TRBJ2-3; D ambiguous. With 0 bases removed from V and 6 bases from J, the gap between germline ends came to 10 bases. Germline V CDR1 and CDR2: DFQATT, SNEGSKA (reference sequence). The CDR3 contains 13 residues. This CDR3 is CSARDEGWDTQYF. The CDR3 nucleotides read TGCAGTGCTAGAGATGAAGGGTGGGATACGCAGTATTTT.

The gene calls are TRBV7-2 and TRBJ2-3; D is unresolved. Germline values: CDR1 SGHTA, CDR2 FQGNSA. The CDR3 runs to 15 residues. V gave up 0 bases and J gave up 1 base, with 8 bases separating them. CDR3 residues: CASSLAWAGTDTQYF. CDR3 DNA sequence: TGTGCCAGCAGCTTAGCTTGGGCAGGCACAGATACGCAGTATTTT.

In its sample, this clonotype was seen many times. A read error may produce the germline difference seen at one junction end. This chain joins TRBV7-2 and TRBJ2-7, with TRBD2 matching 13 bases. Germline values: CDR1 SGHTA, CDR2 FQGNSA. There are 14 residues in the CDR3. CDR3: CASSLGLAGVEQYF. CDR3 bases: TGCGCCAGCAGCCTCGGACTAGCGGGGGTCGAGCAGTACTTC.

CDR3 coding DNA: TGTGCCAGCAGCCCCGGGGGCGGGATTAGGAACATTCAGTACTTC. It specifies CASSPGGGIRNIQYF. The genes are TRBV11-2 and TRBJ2-4; either TRBD1 or TRBD2 may fit D (6 bases each). Trimming cost V 5 bases and J 7 bases, with 18 bases left between them. Germline CDR1 reads SGHAT; CDR2 reads FQNNGV. The CDR3 contains 15 residues. The whole variable domain, filled in from reference TRBV11-2 and TRBJ2-4, reads EAGVAQSPRYKIIEKRQSVAFWCNPISGHATLYWYQQILGQGPKLLIQFQNNGVVDDSQLPKDRFSAERLKGVDSTLKIQPAKLEDSAVYLCASSPGGGIRNIQYFGAGTRLSVL.